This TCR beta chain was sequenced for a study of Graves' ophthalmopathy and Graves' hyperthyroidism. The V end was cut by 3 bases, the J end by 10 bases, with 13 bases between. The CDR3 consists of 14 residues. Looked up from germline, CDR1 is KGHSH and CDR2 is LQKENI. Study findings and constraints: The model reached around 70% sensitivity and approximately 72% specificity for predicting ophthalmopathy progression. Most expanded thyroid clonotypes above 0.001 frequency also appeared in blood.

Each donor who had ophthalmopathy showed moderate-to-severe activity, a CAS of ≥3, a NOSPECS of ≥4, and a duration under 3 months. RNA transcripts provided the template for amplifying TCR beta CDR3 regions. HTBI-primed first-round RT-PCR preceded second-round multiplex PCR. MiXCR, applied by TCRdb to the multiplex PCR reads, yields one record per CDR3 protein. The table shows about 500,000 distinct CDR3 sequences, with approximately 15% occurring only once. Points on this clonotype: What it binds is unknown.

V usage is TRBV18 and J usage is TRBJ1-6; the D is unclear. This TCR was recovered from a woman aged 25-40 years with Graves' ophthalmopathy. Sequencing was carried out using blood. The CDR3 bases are TGTGCCAGCTCACCTGACGTGGTAGGGTCACCCCTCCACTTT. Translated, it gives CASSPDVVGSPLHF.